Here is one TCR beta chain with its context. V was pared by 2 bases and J by 2 bases, with 3 bases of the junction left unmatched. Germline V CDR1 and CDR2: MNHEY, SVGEGT. The CDR3 has 15 amino acids. This sample is drawn from a study of blood T cell repertoires in COVID-19. Study at large: COVID-19 samples from acute and convalescent phases originated in the United States, Italy and Spain. PBMCs, B-cell-depleted T cells, or T cells were the source of the cDNA or gDNA that made up the material.

Original methodology: By means of reference gene primer amplification, nucleated cell counts were estimated. Profiled with immunoSEQ multiplex PCR; TCRdb holds only in-frame clones, not every one. V and J calls and clone size are as listed in that table; D and trimming were resolved from the DNA. This table has about 220,000 clones, more than 65% appearing once. This TCR came from a man in his fifties or sixties with active or convalescent COVID-19. Sequencing was carried out using peripheral blood. The chain recombines TRBV6-2 or TRBV6-3 with TRBJ2-5; 9 positions match TRBD1. The CDR3 DNA sequence: TGTGCCAGCAGTTACCCCGGGACAGGGCAAGAGACCCAGTACTTC. Translating gives CASSYPGTGQETQYF.